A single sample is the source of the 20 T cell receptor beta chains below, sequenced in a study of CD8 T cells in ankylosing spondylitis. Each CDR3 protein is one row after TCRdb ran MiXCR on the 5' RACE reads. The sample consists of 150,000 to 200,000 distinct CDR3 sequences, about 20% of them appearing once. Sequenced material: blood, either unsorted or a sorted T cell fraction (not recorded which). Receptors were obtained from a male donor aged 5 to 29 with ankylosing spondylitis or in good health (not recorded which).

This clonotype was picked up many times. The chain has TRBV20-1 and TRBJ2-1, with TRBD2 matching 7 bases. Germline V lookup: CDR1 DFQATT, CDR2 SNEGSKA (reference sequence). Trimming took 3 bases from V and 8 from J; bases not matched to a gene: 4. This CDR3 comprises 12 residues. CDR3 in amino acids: CSARTSFHEQFF. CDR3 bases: TGCAGTGCTAGGACTAGCTTCCATGAGCAGTTCTTC.

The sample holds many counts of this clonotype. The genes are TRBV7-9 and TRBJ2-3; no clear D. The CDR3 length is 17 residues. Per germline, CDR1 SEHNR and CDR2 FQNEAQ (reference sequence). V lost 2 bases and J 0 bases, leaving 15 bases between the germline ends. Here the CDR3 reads CASSLPADVPSTDTQYF. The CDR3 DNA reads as TGTGCCAGCAGCTTACCGGCGGACGTCCCTAGCACAGATACGCAGTATTTT.

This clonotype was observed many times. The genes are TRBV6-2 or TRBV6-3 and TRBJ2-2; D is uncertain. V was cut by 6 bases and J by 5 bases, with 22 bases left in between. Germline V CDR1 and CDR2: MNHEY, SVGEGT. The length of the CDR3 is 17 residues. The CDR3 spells CASRPPQPLRKTGELFF. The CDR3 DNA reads TGTGCCAGCAGACCCCCTCAACCACTCAGGAAGACCGGGGAGCTGTTTTTT.

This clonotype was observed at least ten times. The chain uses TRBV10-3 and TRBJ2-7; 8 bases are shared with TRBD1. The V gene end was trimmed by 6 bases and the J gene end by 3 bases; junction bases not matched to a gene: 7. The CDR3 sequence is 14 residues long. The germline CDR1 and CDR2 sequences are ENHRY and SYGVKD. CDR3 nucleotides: TGTGCCATCAGCGCTCCCGGGACAGGCTACGAGCAGTACTTC. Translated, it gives CAISAPGTGYEQYF.

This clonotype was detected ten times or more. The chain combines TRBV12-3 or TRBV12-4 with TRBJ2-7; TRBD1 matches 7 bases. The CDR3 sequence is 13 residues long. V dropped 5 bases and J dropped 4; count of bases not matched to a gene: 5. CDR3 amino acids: CASSLGQLYEQYF. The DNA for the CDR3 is TGTGCCAGCAGTCTGGGACAGCTATACGAGCAGTACTTC.

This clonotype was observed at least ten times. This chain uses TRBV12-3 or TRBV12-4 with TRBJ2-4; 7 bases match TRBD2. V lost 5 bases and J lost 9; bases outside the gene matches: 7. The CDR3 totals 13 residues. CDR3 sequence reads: CASSPRREGIQYF. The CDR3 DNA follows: TGTGCCAGCAGTCCAAGGAGGGAGGGCATTCAGTACTTC.

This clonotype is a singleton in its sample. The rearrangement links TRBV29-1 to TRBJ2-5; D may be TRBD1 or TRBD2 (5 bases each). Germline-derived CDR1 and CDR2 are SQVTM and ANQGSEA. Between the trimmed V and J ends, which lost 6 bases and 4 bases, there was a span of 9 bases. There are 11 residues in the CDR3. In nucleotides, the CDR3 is TGCAGCGTCGGGACCGTAGAGACCCAGTACTTC. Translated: CSVGTVETQYF.

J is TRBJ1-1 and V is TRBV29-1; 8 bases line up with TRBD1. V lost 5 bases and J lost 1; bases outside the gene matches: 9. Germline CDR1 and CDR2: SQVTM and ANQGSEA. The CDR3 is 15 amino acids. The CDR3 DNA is TGCAGCGTTATTCGACAGGGGAATACGAACACTGAAGCTTTCTTT. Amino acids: CSVIRQGNTNTEAFF.

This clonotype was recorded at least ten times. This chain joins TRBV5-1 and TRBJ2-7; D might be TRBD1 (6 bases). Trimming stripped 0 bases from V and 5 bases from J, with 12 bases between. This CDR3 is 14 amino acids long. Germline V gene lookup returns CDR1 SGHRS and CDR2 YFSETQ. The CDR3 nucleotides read TGCGCCAGCAGCTTGGGAGGGACACCGGACGAGCAGTACTTC. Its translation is CASSLGGTPDEQYF. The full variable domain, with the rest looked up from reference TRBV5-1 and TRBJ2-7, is KAGVTQTPRYLIKTRGQQVTLSCSPISGHRSVSWYQQTPGQGLQFLFEYFSETQRNKGNFPGRFSGRQFSNSRSEMNVSTLELGDSALYLCASSLGGTPDEQYFGPGTRLTVT.

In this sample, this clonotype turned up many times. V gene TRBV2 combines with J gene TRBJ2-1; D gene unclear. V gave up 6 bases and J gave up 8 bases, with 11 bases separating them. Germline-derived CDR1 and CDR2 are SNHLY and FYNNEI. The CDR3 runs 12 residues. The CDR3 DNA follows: TGTGCCAGCAGGGTTCAACGGTATGAGCAGTTCTTC. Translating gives CASRVQRYEQFF.

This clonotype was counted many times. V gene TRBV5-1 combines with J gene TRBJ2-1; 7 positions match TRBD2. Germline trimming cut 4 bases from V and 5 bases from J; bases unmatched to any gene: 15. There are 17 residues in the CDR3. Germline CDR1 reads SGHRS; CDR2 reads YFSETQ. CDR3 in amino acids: CASSTFRPLAENNEQFF. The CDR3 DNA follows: TGCGCCAGCAGCACCTTTCGCCCTCTAGCGGAGAACAATGAGCAGTTCTTC.

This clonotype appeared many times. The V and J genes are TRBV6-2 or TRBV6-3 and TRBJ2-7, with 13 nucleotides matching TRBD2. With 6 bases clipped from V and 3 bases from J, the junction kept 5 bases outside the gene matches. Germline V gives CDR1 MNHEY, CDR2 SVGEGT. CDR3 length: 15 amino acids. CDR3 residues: CASSRRTSGSYEQYV. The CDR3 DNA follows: TGTGCCAGCAGCCGACGGACTAGCGGGAGCTACGAGCAGTACGTC.

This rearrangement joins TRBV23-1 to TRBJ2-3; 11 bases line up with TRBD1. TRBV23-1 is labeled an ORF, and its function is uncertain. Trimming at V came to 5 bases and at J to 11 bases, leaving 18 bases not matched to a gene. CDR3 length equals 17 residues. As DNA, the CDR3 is TGCGCCAGCAGTAGGACATCCGGGACAGGGGGAATCGGGAGGCAGTATTTT. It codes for CASSRTSGTGGIGRQYF.

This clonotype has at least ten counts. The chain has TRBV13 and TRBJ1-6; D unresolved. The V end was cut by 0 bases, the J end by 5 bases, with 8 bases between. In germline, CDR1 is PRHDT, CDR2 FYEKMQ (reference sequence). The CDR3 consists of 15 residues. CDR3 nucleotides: TGTGCCAGCAGCTTAGGAGGTGGGGATAATTCACCCCTCCACTTT. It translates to CASSLGGGDNSPLHF.

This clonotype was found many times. The CDR3 DNA follows: TGCGCCAGCAGCCAAGAGGGTCGACGCCAAGAGACCCAGTACTTC. Translating gives CASSQEGRRQETQYF. The gene calls are TRBV4-1 and TRBJ2-5, with D uncertain. CDR1 is MGHRA, CDR2 YSYEKL, per germline. This CDR3 has 15 amino acids. V lost 0 bases and J 1 base, leaving 9 bases between the germline ends.

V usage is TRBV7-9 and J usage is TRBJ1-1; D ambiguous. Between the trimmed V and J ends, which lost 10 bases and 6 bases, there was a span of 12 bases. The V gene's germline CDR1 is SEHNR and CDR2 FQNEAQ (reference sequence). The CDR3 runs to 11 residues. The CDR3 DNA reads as TGTGCCACAACAAAGGTCGCTGAAGCTTTCTTT. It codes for CATTKVAEAFF.

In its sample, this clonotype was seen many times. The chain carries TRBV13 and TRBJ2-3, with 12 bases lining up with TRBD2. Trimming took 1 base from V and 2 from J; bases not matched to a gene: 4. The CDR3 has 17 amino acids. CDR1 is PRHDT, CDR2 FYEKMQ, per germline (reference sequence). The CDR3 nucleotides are TGTGCCAGCAGCTTAGTAGGACTAGCGGGGTCCACAGATACGCAGTATTTT. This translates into CASSLVGLAGSTDTQYF.

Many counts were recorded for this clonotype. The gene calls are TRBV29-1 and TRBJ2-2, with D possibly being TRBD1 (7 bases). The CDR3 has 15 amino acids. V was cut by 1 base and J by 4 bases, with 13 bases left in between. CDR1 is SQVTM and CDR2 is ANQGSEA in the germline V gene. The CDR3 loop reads CSVEVEGAGTGELFF. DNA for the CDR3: TGCAGCGTTGAAGTGGAGGGGGCGGGCACCGGGGAGCTGTTTTTT.

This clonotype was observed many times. CDR3 DNA: TGTGCCAGCACCATAGGACAGGGGTCGTCCTACGAGCAGTACTTC. Encoded protein: CASTIGQGSSYEQYF. V usage is TRBV28 and J usage is TRBJ2-7; 9 positions match TRBD1. Germline V CDR1 and CDR2: MDHEN, SYDVKM. V lost 7 bases, J lost 1 base, and 8 bases stayed unmatched. There are 15 residues in the CDR3. The full variable domain, with the rest looked up from reference TRBV28 and TRBJ2-7, is DVKVTQSSRYLVKRTGEKVFLECVQDMDHENMFWYRQDPGLGLRLIYFSYDVKMKEKGDIPEGYSVSREKKERFSLILESASTNQTSMYLCASTIGQGSSYEQYFGPGTRLTVT.

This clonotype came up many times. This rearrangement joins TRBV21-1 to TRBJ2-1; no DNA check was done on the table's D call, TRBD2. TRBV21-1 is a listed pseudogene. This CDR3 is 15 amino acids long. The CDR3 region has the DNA TGTGCCAGCGAAGGACTAGCGGGACCCTACAATGAGCAGTTCTTC. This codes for CASEGLAGPYNEQFF.